What follows are 3 T cell receptor beta chains derived from one specimen sequenced in a study of T cell responses to AZD1222 COVID-19 vaccine. Generated by immunoSEQ multiplex PCR, the TCRdb table keeps only in-frame clones and is missing some. Of about 120,000 clones in the sample, 92% were seen once. The sample here was peripheral blood, taken on day 0 of AZD1222 vaccination. These receptors all come from an adult in good health.

The V call is TRBV6-1, the J call TRBJ2-7; perhaps TRBD2 as D (5 bases). CDR3 length equals 14 residues. V was clipped by 3 bases and J by 6 bases, with 15 bases between them. The germline V gene encodes CDR1 MNHNS and CDR2 SASEGT. The CDR3 DNA reads TGTGCCAGCAGTGACCGGGATGCTCATGGCGAGCAGTACTTC. Its translation is CASSDRDAHGEQYF.

This chain connects TRBV7-9 to TRBJ1-1; 12 nucleotides match TRBD1. This CDR3 contains 17 residues. Germline V gene data show CDR1 as SEHNR and CDR2 as FQNEAQ (reference sequence). Trimming at V came to 3 bases and at J to 4 bases, leaving 9 bases not matched to a gene. The CDR3 bases are TGTGCCAGCAGCTTGCGTGGGACAGGGGGCGTTGGCACTGAAGCTTTCTTT. Translated, it gives CASSLRGTGGVGTEAFF. The full variable domain, completed using reference TRBV7-9 and TRBJ1-1, is DTGVSQNPRHKITKRGQNVTFRCDPISEHNRLYWYRQTLGQGPEFLTYFQNEAQLEKSRLLSDRFSAERPKGSFSTLEIQRTEQGDSAMYLCASSLRGTGGVGTEAFFGQGTRLTVV.

The chain carries TRBV7-2 and TRBJ1-2, with 8 bases fitting TRBD1. Germline-derived CDR1 and CDR2 are SGHTA and FQGNSA. Germline trimming cut 4 bases from V and 0 bases from J; bases unmatched to any gene: 1. The CDR3 contains 14 residues. For the CDR3, the DNA is TGTGCCAGCAGCTGGACAGGGACTAACTATGGCTACACCTTC. It is translated as CASSWTGTNYGYTF.